This T cell receptor beta chain derives from a study of post-analysis software for immune sequencing data. Study results and limitations: Patients had higher frequencies than controls of five TRBV segments, including TRBV5-6, TRBV5-1 and TRBV20-1. Comparison with controls showed significantly lower normalized Chao1 diversity in multiple sclerosis patients.

The germline V gene encodes CDR1 DFQATT and CDR2 SNEGSKA (reference sequence). The CDR3 extends over 16 amino acids. Losses at the gene ends were 6 bases for V and 0 bases for J; bases not matched to a gene: 9. Included in the TCR beta cDNA libraries were unique molecular identifiers. T cells numbering about 0.95 to 10 million yielded roughly 0.5 million cDNA molecules. TCRdb reprocessed the PCR reads with MiXCR, giving one entry per CDR3 protein. This sample has hundreds of thousands of distinct CDR3 sequences, with approximately 59% found just once. Comments on this clonotype: Its cognate antigen is unknown.

V and J are TRBV20-1 and TRBJ2-7; 12 nucleotides match TRBD2. The sequenced material came from blood. The sequence was collected from a girl aged 2-9 years with multiple sclerosis. Here the CDR3 reads CSAKAGTSGSSYEQYF. CDR3 in DNA: TGCAGTGCAAAGGCCGGGACTAGCGGGTCCTCCTACGAGCAGTACTTC.